The rows below give T cell receptor beta chains drawn from one sample of a study of blood T cell repertoires in COVID-19. TCRdb's table, derived via immunoSEQ multiplex PCR, lists solely in-frame clones and lacks some. The data show under 200,000 clones, 80% to 95% seen once. The sample taken for sequencing was peripheral blood. These receptors came from a man in his forties or fifties with acute or convalescent COVID-19. Both conserved end residues are trimmed from each CDR3. Clone size is not always given. Where it is, it says once, few, many or a class for expanded clones.

cdr3_aa: ASSLVVGVRVGEQF
clone_size: -
v_call: TRBV7-9

cdr3_aa: ASSTGLAHTGELF
clone_size: -
v_call: TRBV6-5

cdr3_aa: ASSPGTGNTGELF
clone_size: -
v_call: TRBV5-1

cdr3_aa: ASSLPGGRSYEQY
clone_size: -
v_call: TRBV7-2

cdr3_aa: ASSYSFTGNTIY
clone_size: -
v_call: TRBV6-5

cdr3_aa: ASSVGTHYNEQF
clone_size: -
v_call: TRBV9

cdr3_aa: ASSLYRGSNQPQH
clone_size: -
v_call: TRBV28

cdr3_aa: ASSLALGSTEAF
clone_size: -
v_call: TRBV7-9

cdr3_aa: ASSDPDTQY
clone_size: -
v_call: TRBV2

cdr3_aa: ATSDFLPGGVYDTQY
clone_size: -
v_call: TRBV24-1

cdr3_aa: SVDRENTEAF
clone_size: -
v_call: TRBV29-1

cdr3_aa: ASSLGPLAGGQETQY
clone_size: -
v_call: TRBV7-7

cdr3_aa: ASSLLTGDRYNEQF
clone_size: -
v_call: TRBV5-4

cdr3_aa: ASSMRQEGSSPLH
clone_size: -
v_call: TRBV19

cdr3_aa: ASSLFGAGGYYGYT
clone_size: few
v_call: TRBV27

cdr3_aa: ASSLRPPTRGGLEETQY
clone_size: -
v_call: TRBV5-1

cdr3_aa: ASSLQQVNSPLH
clone_size: few
v_call: TRBV5-4

cdr3_aa: ASSSMTGGYGYT
clone_size: -
v_call: TRBV5-1

cdr3_aa: ASSLAIAGATGELF
clone_size: -
v_call: TRBV7-7

cdr3_aa: ASSYSVSSGNTIY
clone_size: -
v_call: TRBV6-6

cdr3_aa: ASSLRGRETEAF
clone_size: -
v_call: TRBV6-2/TRBV6-3

cdr3_aa: ASSQDRPNTEAF
clone_size: -
v_call: TRBV5-1

cdr3_aa: ASSAGLAGGTETQY
clone_size: -
v_call: TRBV19

cdr3_aa: ASRGKTGSYEQY
clone_size: -
v_call: TRBV5-4

cdr3_aa: ASSYSGGTNEKLF
clone_size: once
v_call: TRBV6-5

cdr3_aa: ASSRTGGSYNSPLH
clone_size: few
v_call: TRBV19

cdr3_aa: ASSLGQNQPQH
clone_size: once
v_call: TRBV27

cdr3_aa: ASSQDWRIQETQY
clone_size: -
v_call: TRBV4-1

cdr3_aa: ASSFPPGGALDEQY
clone_size: -
v_call: TRBV7-9

cdr3_aa: ASSPDGWGRSGNTIY
clone_size: -
v_call: TRBV18

cdr3_aa: ASSLVGGQETQY
clone_size: -
v_call: TRBV5-1

cdr3_aa: ASSPADSYGYT
clone_size: -
v_call: TRBV18

cdr3_aa: ASSGLLAGGAGELF
clone_size: -
v_call: TRBV9

cdr3_aa: ASSTFLAGGPYEQY
clone_size: -
v_call: TRBV19

cdr3_aa: ASSAGTSGYNEQF
clone_size: -
v_call: TRBV10-1

cdr3_aa: ASTRTGTSNQPQH
clone_size: -
v_call: TRBV19

cdr3_aa: ATITGAGDTEAF
clone_size: -
v_call: TRBV18

cdr3_aa: ASSLETSFSTDTQY
clone_size: -
v_call: TRBV5-1

cdr3_aa: ASRTGAATNEKLF
clone_size: -
v_call: TRBV28

cdr3_aa: ATSDSGTGENQPQH
clone_size: once
v_call: TRBV24-1

cdr3_aa: ASSLRGASGNTIY
clone_size: -
v_call: TRBV14

cdr3_aa: AIRQPAQDTQY
clone_size: once
v_call: TRBV10-3

cdr3_aa: ASSQGAVLSYNEQF
clone_size: once
v_call: TRBV4-1

cdr3_aa: ATSRDTRKNTEAF
clone_size: -
v_call: TRBV15

cdr3_aa: ASSQGIAGGYTDTQY
clone_size: -
v_call: TRBV3-1/TRBV3-2

cdr3_aa: ASSSSGSYEQY
clone_size: -
v_call: TRBV7-9

cdr3_aa: ASSQGTGSRGN
clone_size: -
v_call: TRBV3-1/TRBV3-2

cdr3_aa: ASSDPSGVSYNEQF
clone_size: -
v_call: TRBV6-1

cdr3_aa: ASSHGSYEQY
clone_size: -
v_call: TRBV10-2

cdr3_aa: ASSYPRASGFHEQY
clone_size: -
v_call: TRBV6-6